The 17 T cell receptor beta chains in this list originate from one sample, sequenced in a study of cytotoxic CD8 clonotypes in ibrutinib-treated CLL (dated by TCRdb to the early 2020s). In the paper's terms, the time point label means: 12 months on ibrutinib. Receptor libraries were prepared by the immunoSEQ multiplex PCR assay. This immuneACCESS table, as held by TCRdb, lists in-frame sequences with V and J called but not all clones. Of the missing ones, under half trace to an unresolved V gene in checked studies; the others have no known cause. For this sample there are some 23,000 clones; 55% to 85% appear just once. About half of the sample is held by the ten biggest clonotypes. Material: PBMCs, obtained after 12 months of ibrutinib treatment. The source of these receptors is a human donor with chronic lymphocytic leukemia.

This clone was seen only a few times. The chain couples TRBV4-2 to TRBJ2-1, with 14 positions matching TRBD2. Germline V gene data show CDR1 as LGHNA and CDR2 as YNFKEQ. The CDR3 loop spans 19 amino acids. With 4 bases clipped from V and 0 bases from J, the junction kept 8 bases outside the gene matches. CDR3 coding DNA: TGTGCCAGCAGCCGACTAGCGGGGGGGCCATTCGACTCCTACAATGAGCAGTTCTTC. Its translation: CASSRLAGGPFDSYNEQFF.

V is TRBV4-1 and J is TRBJ2-3; TRBD2 might be the D (5 bases). The CDR3 spans 17 residues. The V end lost 0 bases, the J end lost 1 base, and 14 bases lay between the germline ends. Per germline, CDR1 MGHRA and CDR2 YSYEKL. This chain's CDR3 is CASSQDWHRAGTDTQYF. CDR3 nucleotide sequence: TGCGCCAGCAGCCAAGATTGGCATCGAGCGGGCACAGATACGCAGTATTTT.

The chain recombines TRBV19 with TRBJ1-2; D call uncertain. Trimming shortened V by 6 bases and J by 5 bases, and 13 bases separated the two germline ends. This CDR3 spans 13 amino acids. CDR1 and CDR2 from the germline V gene are LNHDA and SQIVND (reference sequence). CDR3 in amino acids: CASRLGELYGYTF. The CDR3 region has the DNA TGTGCCAGTAGGCTCGGGGAACTATATGGCTACACCTTC.

The V gene is TRBV6-5, the J gene TRBJ1-2; weak D call: TRBD1 (5 bases). The germline V gene has CDR1 MNHEY and CDR2 SVGAGI. V was cut by 11 bases and J by 4 bases, with 20 bases left in between. This CDR3 has 14 amino acids. CDR3 residues: CASTVNAGAYGYTF. For the CDR3, the DNA is TGTGCCTCTACGGTTAATGCCGGGGCCTATGGCTACACCTTC.

This rearrangement joins TRBV11-2 to TRBJ1-4; D unclear. The germline CDR1 and CDR2 sequences are SGHAT and FQNNGV. V shed 5 bases and J shed 5 bases, with 15 bases lying between them. This CDR3 contains 15 residues. The CDR3 bases are TGTGCCAGCAGCCCATACACGGAACTCAATGAAAAACTGTTTTTT. Translation gives CASSPYTELNEKLFF.

This clone has more than one count but fewer than ten. The chain recombines TRBV29-1 with TRBJ1-1, with TRBD1 as a possible D gene (5 bases). V lost 7 bases to trimming and J lost 7 bases, with 10 bases between them. This CDR3 region has 10 residues. Germline CDR1 is SQVTM and CDR2 is ANQGSEA. This chain's CDR3 is CSGGYDEAFF. In DNA, the CDR3 is TGCAGCGGGGGCTACGATGAAGCTTTCTTT.

By frequency in the sample, this clone is medium-sized. V is TRBV19 and J is TRBJ2-7; D may be TRBD2 (7 bases). Trimming took off 8 bases at V and 6 bases at J, with 20 bases between the two ends. CDR1 and CDR2 from the germline V gene are LNHDA and SQIVND (reference sequence). The CDR3 consists of 14 residues. The CDR3 DNA follows: TGTGCCAGTCAACCAACGGGGGGCATAGTCGAGCAGTACTTC. Translation gives CASQPTGGIVEQYF.

The chain carries TRBV4-1 and TRBJ2-3; D might be TRBD2 (5 bases). V was cut by 3 bases and J by 4 bases, with 11 bases left in between. Germline V lookup: CDR1 MGHRA, CDR2 YSYEKL. The CDR3 extends over 14 amino acids. This chain's CDR3 is CASSHPGRADTQYF. In DNA, the CDR3 is TGCGCCAGCAGCCATCCTGGGAGAGCAGATACGCAGTATTTT.

The chain links TRBV5-1 to TRBJ2-2; 8 bases map to TRBD1. With 4 bases clipped from V and 4 bases from J, the junction kept 6 bases outside the gene matches. The CDR3 is 15 amino acids. CDR1 SGHRS and CDR2 YFSETQ come from the germline V gene. The CDR3 DNA sequence: TGCGCCAGCAGCGAGACAGGGGCGTCCACCGGGGAGCTGTTTTTT. Translating it yields CASSETGASTGELFF.

The chain has TRBV15 and TRBJ1-1; D is ambiguous. V dropped 0 bases and J dropped 7 bases, with 12 bases sitting between them. The CDR3 extends over 14 amino acids. CDR1 is LNHNV and CDR2 is YYDKDF in the germline V gene (reference sequence). The CDR3 is CATSRDFRVGEAFF. The CDR3 coding sequence is TGTGCCACCAGCAGAGATTTCCGGGTAGGTGAAGCTTTCTTT.

The genes are TRBV19 and TRBJ1-3; D unclear. This CDR3 has 14 amino acids. Between the trimmed V and J ends, which lost 7 bases and 0 bases, there was a span of 10 bases. CDR1 is LNHDA, CDR2 SQIVND, per germline (reference sequence). CDR3 protein: CASTRPSSGNTIYF. As DNA, the CDR3 is TGTGCCAGTACTAGGCCTTCCTCTGGAAACACCATATATTTT.

J is TRBJ2-7 and V is TRBV2; tentatively, D is TRBD2 (6 bases). Germline CDR1 is SNHLY and CDR2 is FYNNEI. The CDR3 has 13 amino acids. Trimming removed 6 bases at V and 1 base at J, with 10 bases between. Here the CDR3 DNA reads TGTGCCAGCAGCGCCGGGGGTTCCTACGAGCAGTACTTC. Residues: CASSAGGSYEQYF. Based on the CDR3 plus reference TRBV2 and TRBJ2-7, the full variable domain is EPEVTQTPSHQVTQMGQEVILRCVPISNHLYFYWYRQILGQKVEFLVSFYNNEISEKSEIFDDQFSVERPDGSNFTLKIRSTKLEDSAMYFCASSAGGSYEQYFGPGTRLTVT.

The V call is TRBV18, the J call TRBJ2-3, with 13 bases aligning to TRBD2. Germline V gene data show CDR1 as KGHSH and CDR2 as LQKENI. The J segment lost 4 bases and the V segment lost 2 bases, leaving 0 bases of the junction unmatched. The CDR3 is 15 amino acids. CDR3 bases: TGTGCCAGCTCACCAGGACTAGCGGGGGCAGATACGCAGTATTTT. Translated, it gives CASSPGLAGADTQYF.

This chain uses TRBV6-1 with TRBJ1-4, with a weak D call TRBD1 (5 bases). Germline V gene lookup returns CDR1 MNHNS and CDR2 SASEGT. The germline V and J ends were trimmed by 0 bases and 7 bases, with 12 bases remaining between them. The CDR3 is made up of 15 amino acids. As DNA, the CDR3 is TGTGCCAGCAGTGAAGCGCGGCAGGGTGGTGAAAAACTGTTTTTT. Residues: CASSEARQGGEKLFF.

The genes are TRBV14 and TRBJ2-5; maybe TRBD1 (5 bases). Germline-derived CDR1 and CDR2 are SGHDN and FVKESK. The CDR3 runs 13 residues. Trimming shortened V by 4 bases and J by 5 bases, and 11 bases separated the two germline ends. The CDR3 nucleotides are TGTGCCAGCAGCCGTAGGGGTCCGGAGACCCAGTACTTC. Its translation: CASSRRGPETQYF.

The chain links TRBV6-5 to TRBJ1-1, with D possibly TRBD1 on 6 matching bases. CDR1 and CDR2 (germline): MNHEY, SVGAGI. This CDR3 region has 15 residues. Trimming shortened V by 3 bases and J by 4 bases, and 15 bases separated the two germline ends. This CDR3 reads CASSYRGGAGTEAFF. The CDR3 DNA sequence: TGTGCCAGCAGTTATAGGGGGGGCGCGGGCACTGAAGCTTTCTTT.

The chain carries TRBV28 and TRBJ1-4; D gene uncertain. The CDR3 has 14 residues. Trimming shortened V by 6 bases and J by 8 bases, and 16 bases separated the two germline ends. Germline loops: CDR1 MDHEN, CDR2 SYDVKM. The DNA of the CDR3 is TGTGCCAGCAGGCCGATGAGGGTAGGGGAAAAACTGTTTTTT. Its protein is CASRPMRVGEKLFF.